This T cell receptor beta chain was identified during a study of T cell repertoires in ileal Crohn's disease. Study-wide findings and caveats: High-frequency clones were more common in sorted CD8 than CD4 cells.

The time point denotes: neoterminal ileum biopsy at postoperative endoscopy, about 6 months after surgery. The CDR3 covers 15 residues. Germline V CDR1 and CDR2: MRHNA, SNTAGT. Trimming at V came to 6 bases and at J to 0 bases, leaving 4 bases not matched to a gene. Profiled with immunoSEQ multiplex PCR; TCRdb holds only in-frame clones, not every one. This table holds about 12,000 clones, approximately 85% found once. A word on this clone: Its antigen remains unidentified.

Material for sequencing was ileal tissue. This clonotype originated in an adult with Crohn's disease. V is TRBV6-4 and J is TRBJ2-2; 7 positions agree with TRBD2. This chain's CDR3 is CASRTGGTNTGELFF. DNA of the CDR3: TGTGCCAGCAGAACGGGGGGAACGAACACCGGGGAGCTGTTTTTT.